Presented here are 18 T cell receptor beta chains from one specimen sequenced in a study of control samples from healthy donors and cancer patients. Sequencing was performed with immunoSEQ multiplex PCR; in TCRdb, only in-frame clones are kept and a portion is missing. The repertoire holds roughly 160,000 clones, with around 96% as singletons. Sample: blood. The receptors here all came from a woman younger than 45 in good health.

CDR3 protein: CASSEDLGRWEPQHF. CDR3 nucleotide sequence: TGTGCCAGCAGTGAAGATTTAGGGCGATGGGAGCCCCAGCATTTT. The V gene is TRBV2, the J gene TRBJ1-5; no clear D. The V and J ends lost 1 base and 8 bases respectively, with 15 bases between them. CDR3 length: 15 residues. From germline, CDR1 is SNHLY and CDR2 FYNNEI.

A single count supports this clone. The chain employs TRBV5-8 and TRBJ1-3, with no clear D. V lost 0 bases and J lost 2, with 6 bases in between. Germline V gives CDR1 SGHTS, CDR2 YDEGEE. The CDR3 covers 14 residues. CDR3 bases: TGTGCCAGCAGCTTGGTTGTCACTGGAAACACCATATATTTT. Translating it yields CASSLVVTGNTIYF. The full variable domain, with the rest looked up from reference TRBV5-8 and TRBJ1-3, is EAGVTQSPTHLIKTRGQQATLRCSPISGHTSVYWYQQALGLGLQFLLWYDEGEERNRGNFPPRFSGRQFPNYSSELNVNALELEDSALYLCASSLVVTGNTIYFGEGSWLTVV.

The genes are TRBV13 and TRBJ1-2; D not certain. V lost 5 bases and J 4 bases, leaving 11 bases between the germline ends. The CDR3 is 13 amino acids. Germline V gene data show CDR1 as PRHDT and CDR2 as FYEKMQ (reference sequence). CDR3 residues: CASSLQSGYGYTF. The CDR3 DNA is TGTGCCAGCAGCCTCCAATCGGGCTATGGCTACACCTTC. The variable domain in full, completed from reference TRBV13 and TRBJ1-2, reads AAGVIQSPRHLIKEKRETATLKCYPIPRHDTVYWYQQGPGQDPQFLISFYEKMQSDKGSIPDRFSAQQFSDYHSELNMSSLELGDSALYFCASSLQSGYGYTFGSGTRLTVV.

V usage is TRBV28 and J usage is TRBJ1-6; D unclear. The V gene's germline CDR1 is MDHEN and CDR2 SYDVKM. The CDR3 totals 17 residues. V lost 6 bases, J lost 8 bases, and 23 bases lay in between. CDR3 bases: TGTGCCAGCAGCTTGGCGGTAGGATTTGAAGGGTATTCACCCCTCCACTTT. This encodes CASSLAVGFEGYSPLHF. Together with reference TRBV28 and TRBJ1-6, the CDR3 gives the full variable domain: DVKVTQSSRYLVKRTGEKVFLECVQDMDHENMFWYRQDPGLGLRLIYFSYDVKMKEKGDIPEGYSVSREKKERFSLILESASTNQTSMYLCASSLAVGFEGYSPLHFGNGTRLTVT.

A remark on this clone: The junction differs from germline at one of its ends, possibly a read error. The rearrangement links TRBV6-5 to TRBJ2-7; maybe TRBD1 (6 bases). The CDR3 runs 14 residues. Germline-derived CDR1 and CDR2 are MNHEY and SVGAGI. The CDR3 DNA sequence: TGTGCCAGCAGTTTCGGGACACCCGAATCCACCGCGGACTTC. Translated, it gives CASSFGTPESTADF.

The rearrangement joins TRBV7-3 to TRBJ2-2; 7 nucleotides match TRBD1. Germline assignment: CDR1 SGHTA and CDR2 FQGTGA. V lost 4 bases and J lost 4; bases outside the gene matches: 9. The CDR3 is 16 amino acids. The CDR3 loop reads CASSSPTGMATGELFF. CDR3 nucleotides: TGTGCCAGCAGCTCACCGACAGGGATGGCCACCGGGGAGCTGTTTTTT.

This clone was counted a few times. The chain employs TRBV2 and TRBJ1-3; tentative D call: TRBD1 (6 bases). Germline lookup yields CDR1 SNHLY and CDR2 FYNNEI. Trimming pared 8 bases from V and 0 bases from J, leaving 14 bases between. The CDR3 extends over 15 amino acids. This chain's CDR3 is CASWRGVSSGNTIYF. The CDR3 DNA is TGTGCCAGCTGGAGGGGGGTGAGCTCTGGAAACACCATATATTTT. Based on the CDR3 plus reference TRBV2 and TRBJ1-3, the full variable domain is EPEVTQTPSHQVTQMGQEVILRCVPISNHLYFYWYRQILGQKVEFLVSFYNNEISEKSEIFDDQFSVERPDGSNFTLKIRSTKLEDSAMYFCASWRGVSSGNTIYFGEGSWLTVV.

V and J are TRBV6-1 and TRBJ1-5; unclear D gene. The CDR3 extends over 17 amino acids. Germline-derived CDR1 and CDR2 are MNHNS and SASEGT. V was pared by 2 bases and J by 0 bases, with 14 bases between. The CDR3 spells CASSEFQAEYSNQPQHF. The CDR3 coding sequence is TGTGCCAGCAGTGAATTTCAGGCAGAATATAGCAATCAGCCCCAGCATTTT.

V usage is TRBV3-1 (or the pseudogene TRBV3-2) and J usage is TRBJ2-1; maybe TRBD2 (6 bases). V lost 4 bases, J lost 8 bases, and 18 bases lay in between. The CDR3 sequence is 15 residues long. Germline lookup yields CDR1 LGHDT and CDR2 YNNKEL (reference sequence). CDR3 DNA sequence: TGTGCCAGCAGCCGACTAGAAGCTCTAGGTTATGAGCAGTTCTTC. Residues: CASSRLEALGYEQFF.

The rearrangement uses TRBV6-4 and TRBJ2-2; D is uncertain. The V gene lost 2 bases and the J gene lost 0 bases, with 10 bases spanning the gap. Germline values: CDR1 MRHNA, CDR2 SNTAGT. This CDR3 contains 16 residues. The CDR3 sequence is CASSDSSISNTGELFF. CDR3 bases: TGTGCCAGCAGTGACAGTTCCATTTCGAACACCGGGGAGCTGTTTTTT.

J is TRBJ1-6 and V is TRBV6-5; D unresolved. The V gene lost 2 bases and the J gene lost 2 bases, with 7 bases spanning the gap. Germline CDR1 reads MNHEY; CDR2 reads SVGAGI. This CDR3 has 15 amino acids. The CDR3 coding sequence is TGTGCCAGCAGTTACGAGGTGACCTATAATTCACCCCTCCACTTT. The encoded protein is CASSYEVTYNSPLHF.

The chain uses TRBV5-1 and TRBJ2-3; D might be TRBD2 (6 bases). Germline V gene lookup returns CDR1 SGHRS and CDR2 YFSETQ. This CDR3 is 16 amino acids long. The ends were cut back, 4 bases at V and 5 bases at J, with 20 bases in the middle. CDR3 sequence: CASSIRTGGAQDTQYF. CDR3 DNA: TGCGCCAGCAGCATCCGGACCGGGGGAGCACAAGATACGCAGTATTTT.

This clone was found once. Other DNA sequences of this sample code for an identical CDR3. The J gene is TRBJ2-3, the V gene TRBV30; D possibly corresponds to TRBD2 (6 bases). Per germline, CDR1 GTSNPN and CDR2 SVGIG (reference sequence). V dropped 1 base and J dropped 1 base, with 9 bases sitting between them. The CDR3 sequence is 14 residues long. CDR3 in DNA: TGTGCCTGGAGTGGGTGGGGGGGCACAGATACGCAGTATTTT. This codes for CAWSGWGGTDTQYF.

In this sample, this clone turned up once. V gene TRBV9 combines with J gene TRBJ1-3, with TRBD1 matching over 7 bases. This CDR3 spans 15 amino acids. Germline V lookup: CDR1 SGDLS, CDR2 YYNGEE. The J segment lost 4 bases and the V segment lost 3 bases, leaving 7 bases of the junction unmatched. CDR3 loop: CASSAETGRGNTIYF. Written as DNA, the CDR3 is TGTGCCAGCAGCGCAGAGACAGGGCGAGGAAACACCATATATTTT.

The CDR3 is CASSPGTRDTGELFF. In DNA, the CDR3 is TGTGCCAGCAGCCCGGGGACTAGGGACACCGGGGAGCTGTTTTTT. The chain has TRBV7-3 and TRBJ2-2; 8 bases align to TRBD2. CDR1 and CDR2 (germline): SGHTA, FQGTGA. This CDR3 comprises 15 residues. V was pared by 5 bases and J by 3 bases, with 5 bases of the junction left unmatched.

This chain joins TRBV6-6 and TRBJ1-2, with TRBD1 as a possible D gene (5 bases). The V end lost 7 bases, the J end lost 4 bases, and 16 bases lay between the germline ends. The CDR3 has 14 residues. Germline V gene data show CDR1 as MNHNY and CDR2 as SVGAGI (reference sequence). CDR3 sequence (DNA): TGTGCCAGCACTCACGGGGGATCCGCCTATGGCTACACCTTC. Amino acid sequence: CASTHGGSAYGYTF.

The chain is built from TRBV6-5 and TRBJ1-5; TRBD1 matches 7 bases. Per germline, CDR1 MNHEY and CDR2 SVGAGI. Trimming cost V 4 bases and J 0 bases; bases outside gene matches: 3. CDR3 length equals 15 residues. In DNA form, the CDR3 reads TGTGCCAGCAGTTTTACAGGGGATAGCAATCAGCCCCAGCATTTT. Its translation: CASSFTGDSNQPQHF.

The chain is built from TRBV6-5 and TRBJ1-1; D remains unclear. V was shortened by 7 bases and J by 8 bases, with 11 bases between the two germline ends. The CDR3 is made up of 11 amino acids. CDR1 and CDR2 (germline): MNHEY, SVGAGI. The CDR3 coding sequence is TGTGCCAGCACAAGGTGGGCCGAAGCTTTCTTT. It is translated as CASTRWAEAFF.